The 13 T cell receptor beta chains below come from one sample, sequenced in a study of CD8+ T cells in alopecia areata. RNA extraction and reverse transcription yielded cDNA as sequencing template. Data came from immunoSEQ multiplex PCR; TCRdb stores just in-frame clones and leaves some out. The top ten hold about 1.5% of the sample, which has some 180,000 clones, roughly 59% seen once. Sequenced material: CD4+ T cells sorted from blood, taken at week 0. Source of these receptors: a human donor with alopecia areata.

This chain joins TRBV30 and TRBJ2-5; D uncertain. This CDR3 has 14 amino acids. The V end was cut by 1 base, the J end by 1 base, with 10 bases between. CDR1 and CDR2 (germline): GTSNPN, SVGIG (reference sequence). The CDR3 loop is CAWSARRIQETQYF. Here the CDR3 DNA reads TGTGCCTGGAGTGCGCGAAGGATCCAAGAGACCCAGTACTTC.

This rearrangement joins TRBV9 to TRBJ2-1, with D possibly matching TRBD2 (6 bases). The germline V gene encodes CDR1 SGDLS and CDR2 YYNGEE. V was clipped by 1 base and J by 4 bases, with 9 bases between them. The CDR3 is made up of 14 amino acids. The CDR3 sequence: CASSVLGGYNEQFF. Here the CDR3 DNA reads TGTGCCAGCAGCGTATTGGGAGGATACAATGAGCAGTTCTTC.

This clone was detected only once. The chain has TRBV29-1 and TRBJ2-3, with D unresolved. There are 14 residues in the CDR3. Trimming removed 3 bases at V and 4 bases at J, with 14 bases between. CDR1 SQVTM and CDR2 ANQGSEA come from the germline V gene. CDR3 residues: CSVEPIALADTQYF. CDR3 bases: TGCAGCGTTGAGCCAATAGCATTGGCAGATACGCAGTATTTT.

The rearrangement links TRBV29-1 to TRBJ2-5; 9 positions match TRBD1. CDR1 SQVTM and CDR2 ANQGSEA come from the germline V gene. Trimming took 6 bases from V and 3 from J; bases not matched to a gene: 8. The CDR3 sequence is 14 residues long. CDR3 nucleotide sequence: TGCAGCGTCGCCACCGGGACAGGGAAAGAGACCCAGTACTTC. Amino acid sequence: CSVATGTGKETQYF. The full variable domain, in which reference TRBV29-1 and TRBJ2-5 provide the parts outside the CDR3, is SAVISQKPSRDICQRGTSLTIQCQVDSQVTMMFWYRQQPGQSLTLIATANQGSEATYESGFVIDKFPISRPNLTFSTLTVSNMSPEDSSIYLCSVATGTGKETQYFGPGTRLLVL.

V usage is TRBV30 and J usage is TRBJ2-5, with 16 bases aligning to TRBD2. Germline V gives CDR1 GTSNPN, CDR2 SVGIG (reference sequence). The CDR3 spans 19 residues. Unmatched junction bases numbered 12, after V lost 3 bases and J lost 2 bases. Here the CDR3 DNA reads TGTGCCTGGAGCCCGCGTCCCGGGACTAGCGGGGGGGATCAAGAGACCCAGTACTTC. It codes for CAWSPRPGTSGGDQETQYF.

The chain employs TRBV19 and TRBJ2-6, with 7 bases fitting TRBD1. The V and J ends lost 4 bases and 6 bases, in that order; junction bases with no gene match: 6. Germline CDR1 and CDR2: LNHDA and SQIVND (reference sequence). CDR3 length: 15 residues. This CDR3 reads CASSTQGVEANVLTF. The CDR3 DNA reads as TGTGCCAGTAGTACGCAGGGGGTGGAGGCCAACGTCCTGACTTTC.

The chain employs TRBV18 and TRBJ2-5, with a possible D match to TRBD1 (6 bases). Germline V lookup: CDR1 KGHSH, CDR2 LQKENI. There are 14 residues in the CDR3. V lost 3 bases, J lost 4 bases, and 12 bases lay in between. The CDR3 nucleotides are TGTGCCAGCTCACCCCCGGCAGGGGCAGAGACCCAGTACTTC. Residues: CASSPPAGAETQYF.

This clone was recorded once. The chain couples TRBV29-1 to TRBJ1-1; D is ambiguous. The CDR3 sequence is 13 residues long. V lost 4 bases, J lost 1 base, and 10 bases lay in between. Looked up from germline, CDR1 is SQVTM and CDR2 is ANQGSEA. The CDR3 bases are TGCAGCGTTGCGGTAGGGTGGAACACTGAAGCTTTCTTT. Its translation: CSVAVGWNTEAFF.

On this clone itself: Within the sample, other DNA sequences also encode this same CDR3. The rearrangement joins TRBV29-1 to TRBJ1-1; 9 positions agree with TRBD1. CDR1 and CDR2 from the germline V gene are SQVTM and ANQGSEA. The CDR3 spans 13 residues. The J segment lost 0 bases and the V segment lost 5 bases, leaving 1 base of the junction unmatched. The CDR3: CSVRTGVNTEAFF. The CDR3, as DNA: TGCAGCGTTAGGACAGGGGTGAACACTGAAGCTTTCTTT.

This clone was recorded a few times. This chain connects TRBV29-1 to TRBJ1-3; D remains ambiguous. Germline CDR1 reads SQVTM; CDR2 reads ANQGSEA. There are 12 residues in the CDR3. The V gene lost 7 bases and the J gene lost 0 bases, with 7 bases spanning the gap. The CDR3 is CSGTDSGNTIYF. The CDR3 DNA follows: TGCAGCGGGACGGACTCTGGAAACACCATATATTTT.

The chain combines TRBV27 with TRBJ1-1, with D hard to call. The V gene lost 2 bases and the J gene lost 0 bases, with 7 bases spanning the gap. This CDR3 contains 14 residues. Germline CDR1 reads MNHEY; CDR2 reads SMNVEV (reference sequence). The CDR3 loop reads CASSLNSMNTEAFF. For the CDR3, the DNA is TGTGCCAGCAGTTTAAACAGCATGAACACTGAAGCTTTCTTT.

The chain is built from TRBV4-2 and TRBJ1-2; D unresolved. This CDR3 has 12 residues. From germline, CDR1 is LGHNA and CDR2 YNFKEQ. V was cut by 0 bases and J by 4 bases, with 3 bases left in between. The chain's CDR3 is CASSQDPYGYTF. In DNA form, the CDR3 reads TGTGCCAGCAGCCAAGATCCCTATGGCTACACCTTC.

The CDR3 loop reads CAWSGPSHEQFF. The CDR3 bases are TGTGCCTGGAGTGGACCCTCTCATGAGCAGTTCTTC. V gene TRBV30 combines with J gene TRBJ2-1, with D hard to call. Germline V lookup: CDR1 GTSNPN, CDR2 SVGIG (reference sequence). There are 12 residues in the CDR3. V lost 1 base to trimming and J lost 8 bases, with 9 bases between them.